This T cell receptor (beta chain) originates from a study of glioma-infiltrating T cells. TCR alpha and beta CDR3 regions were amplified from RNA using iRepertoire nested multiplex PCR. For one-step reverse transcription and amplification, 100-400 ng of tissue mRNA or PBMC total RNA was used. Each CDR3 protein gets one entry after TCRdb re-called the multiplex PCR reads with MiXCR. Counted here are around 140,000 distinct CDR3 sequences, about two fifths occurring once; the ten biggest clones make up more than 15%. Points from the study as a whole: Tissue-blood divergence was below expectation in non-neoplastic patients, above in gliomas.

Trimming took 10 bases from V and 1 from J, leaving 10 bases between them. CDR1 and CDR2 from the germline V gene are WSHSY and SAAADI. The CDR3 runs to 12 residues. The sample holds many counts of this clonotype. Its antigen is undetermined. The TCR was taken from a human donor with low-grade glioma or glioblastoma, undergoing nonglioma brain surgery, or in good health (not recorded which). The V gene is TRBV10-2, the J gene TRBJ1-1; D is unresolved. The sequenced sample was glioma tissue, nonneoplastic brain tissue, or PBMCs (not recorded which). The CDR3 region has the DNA TGCGCCACGACGGTTTCGAACACTGAAGCTTTCTTT. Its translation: CATTVSNTEAFF.